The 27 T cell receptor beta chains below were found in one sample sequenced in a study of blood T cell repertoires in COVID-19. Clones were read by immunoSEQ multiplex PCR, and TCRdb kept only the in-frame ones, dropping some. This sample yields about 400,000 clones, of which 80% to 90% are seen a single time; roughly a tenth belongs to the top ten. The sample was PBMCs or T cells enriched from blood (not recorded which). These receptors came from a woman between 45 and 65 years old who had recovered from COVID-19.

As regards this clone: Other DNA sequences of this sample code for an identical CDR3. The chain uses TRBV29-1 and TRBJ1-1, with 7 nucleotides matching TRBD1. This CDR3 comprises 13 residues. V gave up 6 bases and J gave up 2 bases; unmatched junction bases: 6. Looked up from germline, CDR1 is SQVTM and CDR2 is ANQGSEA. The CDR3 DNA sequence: TGCAGCGTCGGACAGGTTCTTAACACTGAAGCTTTCTTT. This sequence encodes CSVGQVLNTEAFF.

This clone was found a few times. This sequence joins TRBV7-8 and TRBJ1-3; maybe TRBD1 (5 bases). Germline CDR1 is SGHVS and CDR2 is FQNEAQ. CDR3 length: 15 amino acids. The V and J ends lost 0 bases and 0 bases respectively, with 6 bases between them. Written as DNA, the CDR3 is TGTGCCAGCAGCTTAGCAGGGGACTCTGGAAACACCATATATTTT. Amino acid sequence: CASSLAGDSGNTIYF.

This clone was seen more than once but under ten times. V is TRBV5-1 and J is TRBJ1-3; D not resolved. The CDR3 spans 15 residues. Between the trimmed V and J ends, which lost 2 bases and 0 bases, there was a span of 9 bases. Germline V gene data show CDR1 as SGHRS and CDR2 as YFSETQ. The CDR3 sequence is CASSLGESSGNTIYF. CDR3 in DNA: TGCGCCAGCAGCTTAGGAGAGAGCTCTGGAAACACCATATATTTT.

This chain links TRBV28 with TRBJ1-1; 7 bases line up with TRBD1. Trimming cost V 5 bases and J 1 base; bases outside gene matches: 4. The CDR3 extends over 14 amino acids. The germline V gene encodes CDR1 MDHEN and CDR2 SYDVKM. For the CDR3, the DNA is TGTGCCAGCAGTCGCTACAGGGGGAACACTGAAGCTTTCTTT. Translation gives CASSRYRGNTEAFF.

The CDR3: CASSHEGGYGYTF. For the CDR3, the DNA is TGTGCCAGCAGCCACGAAGGGGGCTATGGCTACACCTTC. The chain employs TRBV2 and TRBJ1-2, with TRBD1 as a possible D gene (6 bases). CDR1 is SNHLY and CDR2 is FYNNEI in the germline V gene. This CDR3 region has 13 residues. V was shortened by 6 bases and J by 4 bases, with 12 bases between the two germline ends.

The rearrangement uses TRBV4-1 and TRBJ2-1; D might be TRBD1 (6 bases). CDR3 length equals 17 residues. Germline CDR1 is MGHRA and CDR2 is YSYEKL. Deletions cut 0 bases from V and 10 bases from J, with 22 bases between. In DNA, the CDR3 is TGCGCCAGCAGCCAAGATAAGGGAGTCAGGGGCGCGAAAGAGCAGTTCTTC. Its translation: CASSQDKGVRGAKEQFF.

The CDR3 region has the DNA TGTGCCAGCAGCTTGGGTAGTAGACAGTCACCCTACGAGCAGTACTTC. Its translation is CASSLGSRQSPYEQYF. The chain recombines TRBV5-8 with TRBJ2-7; D is perhaps TRBD1 (5 bases). With 0 bases removed from V and 2 bases from J, the gap between germline ends came to 15 bases. Germline CDR1 reads SGHTS; CDR2 reads YDEGEE. The CDR3 is 16 residues long.

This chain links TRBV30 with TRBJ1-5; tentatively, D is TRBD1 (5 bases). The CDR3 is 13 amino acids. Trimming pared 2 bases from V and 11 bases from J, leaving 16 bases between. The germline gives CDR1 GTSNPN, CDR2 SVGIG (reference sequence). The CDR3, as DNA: TGTGCCTGGAGTCTTGGGTTCCGGGGGGCCCAGCATTTT. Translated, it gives CAWSLGFRGAQHF.

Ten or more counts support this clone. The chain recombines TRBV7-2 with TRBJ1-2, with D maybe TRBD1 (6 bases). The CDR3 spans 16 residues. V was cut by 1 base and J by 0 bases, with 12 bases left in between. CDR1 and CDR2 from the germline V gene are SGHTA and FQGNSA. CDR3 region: CASSLGGGPTNYGYTF. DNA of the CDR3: TGTGCCAGCAGCTTAGGGGGGGGCCCGACTAACTATGGCTACACCTTC.

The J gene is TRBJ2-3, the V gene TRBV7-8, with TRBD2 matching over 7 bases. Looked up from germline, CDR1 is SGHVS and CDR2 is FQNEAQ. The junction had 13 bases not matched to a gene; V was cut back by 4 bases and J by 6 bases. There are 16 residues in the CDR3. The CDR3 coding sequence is TGTGCCAGCAGCTCTAGCGGTGGGGCCCCGGGGGATACGCAGTATTTT. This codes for CASSSSGGAPGDTQYF.

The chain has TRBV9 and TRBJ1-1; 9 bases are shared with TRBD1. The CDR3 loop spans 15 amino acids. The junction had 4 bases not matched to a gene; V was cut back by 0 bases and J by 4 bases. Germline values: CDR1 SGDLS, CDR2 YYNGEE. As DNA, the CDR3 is TGTGCCAGCAGCGTAGCTACAGGGGGCGTCACTGAAGCTTTCTTT. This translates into CASSVATGGVTEAFF. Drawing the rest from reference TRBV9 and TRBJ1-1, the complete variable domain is DSGVTQTPKHLITATGQRVTLRCSPRSGDLSVYWYQQSLDQGLQFLIQYYNGEERAKGNILERFSAQQFPDLHSELNLSSLELGDSALYFCASSVATGGVTEAFFGQGTRLTVV.

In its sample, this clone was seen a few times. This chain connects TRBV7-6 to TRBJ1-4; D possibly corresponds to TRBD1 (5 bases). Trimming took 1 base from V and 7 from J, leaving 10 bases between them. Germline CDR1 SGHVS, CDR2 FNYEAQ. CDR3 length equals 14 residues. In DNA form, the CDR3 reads TGTGCCAGCAGCTTAGAGCCGGGGGTTGAAAAACTGTTTTTT. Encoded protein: CASSLEPGVEKLFF. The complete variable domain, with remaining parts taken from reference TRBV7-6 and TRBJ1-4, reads GAGVSQSPRYKVTKRGQDVALRCDPISGHVSLYWYRQALGQGPEFLTYFNYEAQQDKSGLPNDRFSAERPEGSISTLTIQRTEQRDSAMYRCASSLEPGVEKLFFGSGTQLSVL.

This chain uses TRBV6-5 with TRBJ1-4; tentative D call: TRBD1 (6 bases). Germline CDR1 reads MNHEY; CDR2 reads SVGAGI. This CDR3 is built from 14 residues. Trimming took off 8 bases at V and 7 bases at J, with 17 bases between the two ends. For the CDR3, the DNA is TGTGCCAGCGGAGAACAGGGACGGAGTGAAAAACTGTTTTTT. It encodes CASGEQGRSEKLFF.

The CDR3 spells CASSLDPGTSYEQYF. Here the CDR3 DNA reads TGCGCCAGCAGCCTGGATCCTGGGACTTCCTACGAGCAGTACTTC. The gene calls are TRBV5-1 and TRBJ2-7; a weak D match, TRBD2 (6 bases). The CDR3 is 15 residues long. V lost 4 bases and J lost 1, with 15 bases in between. In germline, CDR1 is SGHRS, CDR2 YFSETQ.

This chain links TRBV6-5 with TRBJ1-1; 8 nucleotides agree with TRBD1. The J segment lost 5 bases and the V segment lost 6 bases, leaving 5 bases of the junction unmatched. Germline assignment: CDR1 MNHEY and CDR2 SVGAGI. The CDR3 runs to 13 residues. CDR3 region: CASSNRGFTEAFF. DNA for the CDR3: TGTGCCAGCAGCAACAGGGGGTTTACTGAAGCTTTCTTT.

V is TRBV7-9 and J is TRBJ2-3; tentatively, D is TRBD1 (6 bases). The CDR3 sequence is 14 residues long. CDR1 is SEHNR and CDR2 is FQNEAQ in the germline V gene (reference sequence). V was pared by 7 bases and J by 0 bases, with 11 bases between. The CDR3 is CASTSDSSTDTQYF. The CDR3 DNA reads TGTGCCAGCACCTCGGACAGTAGCACAGATACGCAGTATTTT.

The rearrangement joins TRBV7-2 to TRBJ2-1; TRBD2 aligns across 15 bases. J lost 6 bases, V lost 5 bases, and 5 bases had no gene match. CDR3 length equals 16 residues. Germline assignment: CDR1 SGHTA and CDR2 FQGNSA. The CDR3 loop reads CASSRTSGGAFNEQFF. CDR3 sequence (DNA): TGTGCCAGCAGCCGGACTAGCGGGGGGGCGTTCAATGAGCAGTTCTTC.

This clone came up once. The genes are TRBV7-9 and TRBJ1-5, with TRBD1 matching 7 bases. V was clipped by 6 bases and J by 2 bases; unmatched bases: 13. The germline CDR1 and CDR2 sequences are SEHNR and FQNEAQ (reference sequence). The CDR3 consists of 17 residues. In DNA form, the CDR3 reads TGTGCCAGCAGTCCTAGCGAGGGGGCTCTTGGCAATCAGCCCCAGCATTTT. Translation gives CASSPSEGALGNQPQHF.

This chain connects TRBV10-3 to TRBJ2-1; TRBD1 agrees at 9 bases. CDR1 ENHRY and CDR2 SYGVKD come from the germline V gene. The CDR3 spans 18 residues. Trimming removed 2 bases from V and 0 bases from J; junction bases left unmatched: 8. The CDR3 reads CAISEPGTGTSSYNEQFF. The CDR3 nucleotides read TGTGCCATCAGTGAGCCAGGGACAGGGACGTCCTCCTACAATGAGCAGTTCTTC.

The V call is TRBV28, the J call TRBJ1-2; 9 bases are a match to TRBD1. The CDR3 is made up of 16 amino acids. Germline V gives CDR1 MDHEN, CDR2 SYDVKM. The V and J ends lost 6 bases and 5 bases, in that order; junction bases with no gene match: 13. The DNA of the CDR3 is TGTGCCAGCAGCCAAAGTGGGACAGGGAAGGTTTATGGCTACACCTTC. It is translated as CASSQSGTGKVYGYTF.

The CDR3 region has the DNA TGTGCCAGCAGCTATGGGTTTGGTTCTAGAGGGCAAGAGACCCAGTACTTC. It specifies CASSYGFGSRGQETQYF. The chain carries TRBV7-8 and TRBJ2-5; D possibly corresponds to TRBD2 (5 bases). The length of the CDR3 is 17 residues. Between the trimmed V and J ends, which lost 4 bases and 2 bases, there was a span of 20 bases. The V gene's germline CDR1 is SGHVS and CDR2 FQNEAQ.

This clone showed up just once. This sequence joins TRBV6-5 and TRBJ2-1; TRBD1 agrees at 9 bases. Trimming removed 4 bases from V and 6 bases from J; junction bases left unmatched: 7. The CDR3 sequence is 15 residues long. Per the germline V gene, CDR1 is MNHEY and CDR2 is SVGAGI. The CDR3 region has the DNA TGTGCCAGCAGTTTCCGACAGGGGGAGGGCAATGAGCAGTTCTTC. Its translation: CASSFRQGEGNEQFF.

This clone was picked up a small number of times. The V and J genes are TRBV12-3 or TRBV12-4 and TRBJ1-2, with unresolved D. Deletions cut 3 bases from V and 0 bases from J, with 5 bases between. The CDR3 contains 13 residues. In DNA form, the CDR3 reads TGTGCCAGCAGTTTTCAGGCTAACTATGGCTACACCTTC. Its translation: CASSFQANYGYTF.

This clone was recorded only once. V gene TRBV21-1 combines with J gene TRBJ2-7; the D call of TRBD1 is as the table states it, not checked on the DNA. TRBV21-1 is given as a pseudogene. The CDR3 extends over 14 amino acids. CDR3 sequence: CASIVGTVSYEQYF. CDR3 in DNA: TGTGCCAGCATAGTTGGGACAGTATCCTACGAGCAGTACTTC.

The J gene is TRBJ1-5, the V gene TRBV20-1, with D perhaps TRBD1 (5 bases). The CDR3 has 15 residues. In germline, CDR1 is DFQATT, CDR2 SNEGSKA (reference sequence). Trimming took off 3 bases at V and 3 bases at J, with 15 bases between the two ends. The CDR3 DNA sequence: TGCAGTGCTAGTTCCAGCCAGGGTTTCAATCAGCCCCAGCATTTT. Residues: CSASSSQGFNQPQHF.

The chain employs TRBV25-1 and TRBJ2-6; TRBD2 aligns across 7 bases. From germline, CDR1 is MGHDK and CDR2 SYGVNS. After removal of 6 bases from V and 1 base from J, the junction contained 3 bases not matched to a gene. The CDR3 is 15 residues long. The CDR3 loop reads CASRGEGSGANVLTF. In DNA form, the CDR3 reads TGTGCCAGCAGGGGGGAGGGGTCTGGGGCCAACGTCCTGACTTTC. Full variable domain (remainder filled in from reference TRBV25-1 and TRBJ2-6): EADIYQTPRYLVIGTGKKITLECSQTMGHDKMYWYQQDPGMELHLIHYSYGVNSTEKGDLSSESTVSRIRTEHFPLTLESARPSHTSQYLCASRGEGSGANVLTFGAGSRLTVL.

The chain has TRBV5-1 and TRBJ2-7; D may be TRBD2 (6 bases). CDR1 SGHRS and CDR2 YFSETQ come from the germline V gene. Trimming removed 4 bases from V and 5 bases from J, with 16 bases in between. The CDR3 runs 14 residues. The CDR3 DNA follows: TGCGCCAGCAGCCCCGGGGGTGGGTACAACGAGCAGTACTTC. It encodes CASSPGGGYNEQYF.